Detailed here is one T cell receptor beta chain. Its antigen is undetermined. This CDR3 is 15 amino acids long. V lost 0 bases to trimming and J lost 6 bases, with 13 bases between them. Looked up from germline, CDR1 is SGHTA and CDR2 is FQGNSA. Measured with immunoSEQ multiplex PCR; TCRdb has only the in-frame clones, and not every one. The sample records approximately 7,000 clones, around two thirds being singletons. The sample belongs to a study of chemoradiotherapy in HPV16-positive cancers. Study findings and constraints: During treatment, candidate HPV-specific clones and E7-related motifs expanded in tumor. Better recurrence-free survival went with HPV-responsive T-cell expansion in HPV16-positive patients.

The genes are TRBV7-2 and TRBJ2-3; D call uncertain. The TCR sequence derives from a human donor with HPV-associated anogenital cancer. Source: tumor tissue, taken from a patient who underwent chemoradiotherapy. The CDR3 bases are TGTGCCAGCAGCTTAGCGGGGATAGCTCATGATACGCAGTATTTT. This sequence encodes CASSLAGIAHDTQYF.